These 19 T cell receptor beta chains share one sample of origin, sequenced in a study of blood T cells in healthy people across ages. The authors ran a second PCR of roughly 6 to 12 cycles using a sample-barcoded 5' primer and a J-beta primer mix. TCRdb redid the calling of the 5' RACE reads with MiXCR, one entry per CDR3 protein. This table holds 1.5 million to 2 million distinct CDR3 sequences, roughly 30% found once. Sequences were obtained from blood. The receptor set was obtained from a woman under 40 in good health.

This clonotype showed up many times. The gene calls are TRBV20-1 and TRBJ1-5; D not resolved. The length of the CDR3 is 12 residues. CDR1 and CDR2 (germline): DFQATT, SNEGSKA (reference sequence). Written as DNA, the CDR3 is TGCTCGGGCCGGGCAGGTAATCAGCCCCAGCATTTT. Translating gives CSGRAGNQPQHF.

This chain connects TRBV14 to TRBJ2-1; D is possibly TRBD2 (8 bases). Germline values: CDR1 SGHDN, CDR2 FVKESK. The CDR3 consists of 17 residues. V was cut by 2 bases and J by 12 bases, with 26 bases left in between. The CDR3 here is CASSQPLGGRSPGGQFF. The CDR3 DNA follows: TGTGCCAGCAGCCAACCACTGGGCGGGAGGTCCCCAGGGGGGCAGTTCTTC.

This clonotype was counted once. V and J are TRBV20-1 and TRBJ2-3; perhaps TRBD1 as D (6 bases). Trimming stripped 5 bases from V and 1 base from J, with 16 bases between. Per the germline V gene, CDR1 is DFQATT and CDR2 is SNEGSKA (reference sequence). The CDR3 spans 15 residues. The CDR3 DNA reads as TGCAGTGCTGGTAACAGGGAAGATGGCACAGATACGCAGTATTTT. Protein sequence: CSAGNREDGTDTQYF.

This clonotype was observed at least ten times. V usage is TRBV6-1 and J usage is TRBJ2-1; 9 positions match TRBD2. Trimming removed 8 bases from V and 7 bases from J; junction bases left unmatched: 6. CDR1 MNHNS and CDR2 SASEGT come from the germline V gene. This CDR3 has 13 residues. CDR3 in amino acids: CASRGAGGNEQFF. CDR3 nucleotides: TGTGCCAGCCGGGGGGCGGGAGGGAATGAGCAGTTCTTC.

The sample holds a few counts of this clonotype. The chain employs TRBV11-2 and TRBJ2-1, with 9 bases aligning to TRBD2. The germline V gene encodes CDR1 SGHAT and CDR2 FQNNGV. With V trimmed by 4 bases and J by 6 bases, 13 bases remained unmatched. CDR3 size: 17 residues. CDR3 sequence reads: CASSWRVAGVSGNEQFF. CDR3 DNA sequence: TGTGCCAGCAGCTGGAGAGTAGCGGGAGTTTCTGGCAATGAGCAGTTCTTC.

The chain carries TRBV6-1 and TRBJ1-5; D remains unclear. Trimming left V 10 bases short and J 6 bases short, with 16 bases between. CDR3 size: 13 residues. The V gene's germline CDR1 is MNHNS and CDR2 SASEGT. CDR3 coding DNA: TGTGCCACCCGACACGGACTTCGTCAGCCCCAGCATTTT. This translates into CATRHGLRQPQHF.

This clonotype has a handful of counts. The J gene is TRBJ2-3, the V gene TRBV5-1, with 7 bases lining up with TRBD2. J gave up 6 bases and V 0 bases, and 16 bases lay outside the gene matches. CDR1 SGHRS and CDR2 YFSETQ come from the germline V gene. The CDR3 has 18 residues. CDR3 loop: CASSLVAGEGQPPDTQYF. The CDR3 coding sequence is TGCGCCAGCAGCTTGGTCGCGGGAGAGGGCCAGCCTCCGGATACGCAGTATTTT.

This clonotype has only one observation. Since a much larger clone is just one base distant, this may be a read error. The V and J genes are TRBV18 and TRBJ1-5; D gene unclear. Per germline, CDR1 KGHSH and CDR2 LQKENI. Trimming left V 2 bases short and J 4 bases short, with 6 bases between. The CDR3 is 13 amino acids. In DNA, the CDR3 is TGTGCCAGCTCACCAGACAAAAATCAGCCCCAGCATTTT. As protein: CASSPDKNQPQHF.

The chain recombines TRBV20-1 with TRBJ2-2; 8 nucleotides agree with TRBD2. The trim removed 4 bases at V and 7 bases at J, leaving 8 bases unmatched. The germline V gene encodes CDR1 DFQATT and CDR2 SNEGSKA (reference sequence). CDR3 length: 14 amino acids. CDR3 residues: CSANSGDRGGELFF. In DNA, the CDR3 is TGCAGTGCTAATAGCGGGGACCGGGGCGGGGAGCTGTTTTTT.

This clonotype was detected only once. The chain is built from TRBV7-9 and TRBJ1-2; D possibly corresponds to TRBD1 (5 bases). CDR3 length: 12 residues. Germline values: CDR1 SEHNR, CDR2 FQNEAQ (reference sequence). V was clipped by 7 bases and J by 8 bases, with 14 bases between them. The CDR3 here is CASTRAGYGYTF. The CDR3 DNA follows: TGTGCCAGCACTCGGGCAGGGTACGGCTACACCTTC. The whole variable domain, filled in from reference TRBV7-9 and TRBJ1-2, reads DTGVSQNPRHKITKRGQNVTFRCDPISEHNRLYWYRQTLGQGPEFLTYFQNEAQLEKSRLLSDRFSAERPKGSFSTLEIQRTEQGDSAMYLCASTRAGYGYTFGSGTRLTVV.

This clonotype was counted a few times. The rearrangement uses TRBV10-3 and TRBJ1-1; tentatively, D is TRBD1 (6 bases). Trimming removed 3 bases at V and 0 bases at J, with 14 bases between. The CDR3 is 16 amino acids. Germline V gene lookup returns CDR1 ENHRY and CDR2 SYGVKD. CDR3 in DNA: TGTGCCATCAGTGAAGCTAAACAGGGAGTGAACACTGAAGCTTTCTTT. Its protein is CAISEAKQGVNTEAFF.

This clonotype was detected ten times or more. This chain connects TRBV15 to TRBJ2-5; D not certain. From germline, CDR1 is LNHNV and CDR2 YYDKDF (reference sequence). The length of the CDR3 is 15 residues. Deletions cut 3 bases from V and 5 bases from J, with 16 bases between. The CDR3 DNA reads TGTGCCACCAGCAGCCAGTTATTTCGTGGGGAGACCCAGTACTTC. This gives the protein CATSSQLFRGETQYF.

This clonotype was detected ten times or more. CDR3 residues: CASNIARASDNTGELFF. The CDR3 DNA follows: TGTGCCAGCAACATCGCCAGGGCTAGCGATAACACCGGGGAGCTGTTTTTT. The chain carries TRBV7-2 and TRBJ2-2; TRBD2 is a possible D gene (6 bases). The CDR3 has 17 residues. Germline V lookup: CDR1 SGHTA, CDR2 FQGNSA. V dropped 7 bases and J dropped 2 bases, with 20 bases sitting between them. The full variable domain, rest sourced from reference TRBV7-2 and TRBJ2-2, is GAGVSQSPSNKVTEKGKDVELRCDPISGHTALYWYRQSLGQGLEFLIYFQGNSAPDKSGLPSDRFSAERTGGSVSTLTIQRTQQEDSAVYLCASNIARASDNTGELFFGEGSRLTVL.

CDR3 in DNA: TGTGCCAGCAGTTCGAGGACTAGCGGGAAAGTAGAGACCCAGTACTTC. Encoded protein: CASSSRTSGKVETQYF. The rearrangement uses TRBV27 and TRBJ2-5; 12 positions agree with TRBD2. Germline CDR1 is MNHEY and CDR2 is SMNVEV (reference sequence). CDR3 length: 16 amino acids. With 4 bases clipped from V and 4 bases from J, the junction kept 7 bases outside the gene matches.

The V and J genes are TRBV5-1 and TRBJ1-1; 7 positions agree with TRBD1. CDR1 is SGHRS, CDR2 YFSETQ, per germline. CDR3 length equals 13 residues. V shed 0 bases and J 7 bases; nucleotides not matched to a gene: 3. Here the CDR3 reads CASSLAGDSEAFF. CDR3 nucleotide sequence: TGCGCCAGCAGCTTGGCGGGGGACAGTGAAGCTTTCTTT.

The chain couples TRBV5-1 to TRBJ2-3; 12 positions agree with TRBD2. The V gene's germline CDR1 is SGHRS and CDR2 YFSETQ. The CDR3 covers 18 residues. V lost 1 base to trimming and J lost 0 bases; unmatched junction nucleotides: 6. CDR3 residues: CASSLSLAGGPSTDTQYF. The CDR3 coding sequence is TGCGCCAGCAGCTTGTCTCTAGCGGGGGGGCCTAGCACAGATACGCAGTATTTT.

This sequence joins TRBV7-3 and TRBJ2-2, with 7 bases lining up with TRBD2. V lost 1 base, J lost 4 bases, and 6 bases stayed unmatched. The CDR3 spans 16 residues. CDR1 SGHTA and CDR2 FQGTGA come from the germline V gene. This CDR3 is CASSLNSGEFTGELFF. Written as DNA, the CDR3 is TGTGCCAGCAGCTTAAACAGCGGGGAGTTCACCGGGGAGCTGTTTTTT. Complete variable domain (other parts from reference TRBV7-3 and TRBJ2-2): GAGVSQTPSNKVTEKGKYVELRCDPISGHTALYWYRQSLGQGPEFLIYFQGTGAADDSGLPNDRFFAVRPEGSVSTLKIQRTERGDSAVYLCASSLNSGEFTGELFFGEGSRLTVL.

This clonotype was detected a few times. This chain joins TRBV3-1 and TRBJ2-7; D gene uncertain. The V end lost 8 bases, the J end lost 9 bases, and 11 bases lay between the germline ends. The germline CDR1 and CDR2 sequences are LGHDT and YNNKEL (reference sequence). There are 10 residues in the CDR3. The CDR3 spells CASGPSAQYF. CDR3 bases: TGTGCCAGCGGCCCATCTGCGCAGTACTTC.

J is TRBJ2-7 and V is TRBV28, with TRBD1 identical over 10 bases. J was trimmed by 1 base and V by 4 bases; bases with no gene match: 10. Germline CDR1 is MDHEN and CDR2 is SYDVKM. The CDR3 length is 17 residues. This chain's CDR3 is CASSWGSWGQGSYEQYF. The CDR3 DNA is TGTGCCAGCAGTTGGGGATCGTGGGGACAGGGGTCCTACGAGCAGTACTTC.